Presented here are 11 T cell receptor beta chains from one specimen sequenced in a study of blood T cell repertoires in COVID-19. The data were produced by immunoSEQ multiplex PCR, yet TCRdb's version contains in-frame clones alone and is incomplete. The sample includes more than 200,000 clones, 82% of them seen just once. The sequenced sample was peripheral blood. These receptors originate from a woman at least 80 years old with active or convalescent COVID-19.

V is TRBV18 and J is TRBJ2-5; D is perhaps TRBD2 (5 bases). This CDR3 contains 13 residues. V was trimmed by 3 bases and J by 5 bases, leaving 10 bases between them. Germline lookup yields CDR1 KGHSH and CDR2 LQKENI. The CDR3 DNA sequence: TGTGCCAGCTCACCTCGGGGTATCGAGACCCAGTACTTC. This translates into CASSPRGIETQYF.

This clone was seen only a few times. The chain links TRBV30 to TRBJ2-5, with 7 bases fitting TRBD1. The V gene's germline CDR1 is GTSNPN and CDR2 SVGIG (reference sequence). The CDR3 has 15 amino acids. V gave up 2 bases and J gave up 1 base; unmatched junction bases: 7. CDR3 coding DNA: TGTGCCTGGAGTACGGGACAGATCTTCCAAGAGACCCAGTACTTC. It translates to CAWSTGQIFQETQYF.

The chain links TRBV7-9 to TRBJ2-5; D not certain. The V end was cut by 1 base, the J end by 2 bases, with 5 bases between. This CDR3 region has 13 residues. Germline assignment: CDR1 SEHNR and CDR2 FQNEAQ (reference sequence). The CDR3 DNA sequence: TGTGCCAGCAGCTTAGACACACAAGAGACCCAGTACTTC. It specifies CASSLDTQETQYF.

J is TRBJ1-2 and V is TRBV4-1, with D uncertain. With 1 base removed from V and 5 bases from J, the gap between germline ends came to 14 bases. The CDR3 consists of 15 residues. Germline V gene sequence: CDR1 MGHRA, CDR2 YSYEKL. The CDR3 sequence: CASSQASPHLYGYTF. The CDR3 region has the DNA TGCGCCAGCAGCCAAGCATCCCCCCACTTATATGGCTACACCTTC.

The chain recombines TRBV5-5 with TRBJ2-3, with 11 bases aligning to TRBD2. CDR1 SGHKS and CDR2 YYEKEE come from the germline V gene (reference sequence). Trimming cost V 5 bases and J 5 bases; bases outside gene matches: 10. CDR3 length: 16 amino acids. The CDR3 spells CASRYIAGGPGDTQYF. In DNA form, the CDR3 reads TGTGCCAGCAGATATATAGCGGGGGGGCCCGGAGATACGCAGTATTTT.

The CDR3 is CASRGYGQGNYGYTF. In nucleotides, the CDR3 is TGTGCCAGCAGAGGATATGGACAGGGAAACTATGGCTACACCTTC. V and J are TRBV28 and TRBJ1-2, with TRBD1 matching over 8 bases. The CDR3 totals 15 residues. Trimming at V came to 6 bases and at J to 2 bases, leaving 8 bases not matched to a gene. Germline loops: CDR1 MDHEN, CDR2 SYDVKM.

The rearrangement links TRBV14 to TRBJ1-2; possible D gene TRBD1, 5 bases. CDR1 is SGHDN and CDR2 is FVKESK in the germline V gene. The length of the CDR3 is 15 residues. Trimming stripped 4 bases from V and 10 bases from J, with 22 bases between. The CDR3 spells CASSPSRGLSGIYTF. The CDR3 nucleotides are TGTGCCAGCAGCCCCTCCCGGGGACTGTCTGGCATCTACACCTTC.

This clone was picked up a small number of times. The V gene is TRBV4-1, the J gene TRBJ2-7; 11 bases match TRBD1. Germline assignment: CDR1 MGHRA and CDR2 YSYEKL. The CDR3 runs to 16 residues. V lost 4 bases and J lost 4; bases outside the gene matches: 9. The CDR3 DNA follows: TGCGCCAGCAGCCCCTCCCGGGACAGGGGGGTTTACGAGCAGTACTTC. Translation gives CASSPSRDRGVYEQYF.

This sequence joins TRBV5-1 and TRBJ1-2, with D possibly TRBD1 on 5 matching bases. V lost 1 base and J 2 bases, leaving 12 bases between the germline ends. This CDR3 is 15 amino acids long. The V gene's germline CDR1 is SGHRS and CDR2 YFSETQ. The CDR3 region is CASSLQGMGNYGYTF. DNA for the CDR3: TGCGCCAGCAGCTTGCAGGGAATGGGGAACTATGGCTACACCTTC.

This clone occurred a few times. This chain joins TRBV2 and TRBJ1-2; unclear D gene. The ends were cut back, 7 bases at V and 5 bases at J, with 5 bases in the middle. The CDR3 has 10 amino acids. Germline V lookup: CDR1 SNHLY, CDR2 FYNNEI. This chain's CDR3 is CASKRYGYTF. Written as DNA, the CDR3 is TGTGCCAGCAAGAGGTATGGCTACACCTTC.

The CDR3 DNA is TGTGCCAGCAGTTTGTGGCCAGGGGGTAAGTACGAGCAGTACTTC. It encodes CASSLWPGGKYEQYF. The chain combines TRBV28 with TRBJ2-7; 7 bases fit TRBD1. Germline V lookup: CDR1 MDHEN, CDR2 SYDVKM. The V gene end was trimmed by 3 bases and the J gene end by 4 bases; junction bases not matched to a gene: 9. The CDR3 runs to 15 residues.